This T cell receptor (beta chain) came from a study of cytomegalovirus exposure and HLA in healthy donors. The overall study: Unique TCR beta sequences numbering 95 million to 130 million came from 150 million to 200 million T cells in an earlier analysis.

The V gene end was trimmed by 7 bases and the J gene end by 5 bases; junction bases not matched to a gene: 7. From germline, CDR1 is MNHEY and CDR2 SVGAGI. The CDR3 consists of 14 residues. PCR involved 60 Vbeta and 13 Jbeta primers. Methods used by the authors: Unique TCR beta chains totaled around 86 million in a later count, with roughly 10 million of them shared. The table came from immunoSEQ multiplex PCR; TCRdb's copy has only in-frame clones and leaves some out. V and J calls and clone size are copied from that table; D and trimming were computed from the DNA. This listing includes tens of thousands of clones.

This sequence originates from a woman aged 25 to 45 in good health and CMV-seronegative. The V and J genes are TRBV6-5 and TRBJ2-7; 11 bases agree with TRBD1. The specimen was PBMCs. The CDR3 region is CASTTRTGGNEQYF. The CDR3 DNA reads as TGTGCCAGCACCACGAGGACAGGGGGCAACGAGCAGTACTTC.